This T cell receptor beta chain derives from a study of T cells in Graves' hyperthyroidism and ophthalmopathy. The TCR beta CDR3 regions underwent amplification using RNA transcripts as the source. The TCR CDR3 was amplified in a first-round RT-PCR using the HTBI primer set. TCRdb redid the calling of the multiplex PCR reads with MiXCR, one entry per CDR3 protein. Here the sample spans 370,000 or so distinct CDR3 sequences, approximately 13% being singletons. Broader study findings: Blood also carried most thyroid clonotypes expanded above 0.001.

Clinical symptoms, serum thyroxine, TRAb, thyroid ultrasound and orbital computed tomography established diagnosis. To note about this clonotype: Antigen: not known.

The sample consisted of blood. The clonotype comes from a man younger than 40 with Graves' hyperthyroidism that later progressed to Graves' ophthalmopathy.

CDR3 coding DNA: TGCGCCAGCAGCTTGGGAGGGGGCGAGGAAAAACTGTTTTTT. This encodes CASSLGGGEEKLFF. This chain joins TRBV5-1 and TRBJ1-4; 7 bases are shared with TRBD1. V trimming: 0 bases; J trimming: 8 bases; junction bases outside the gene matches: 4. Germline V lookup: CDR1 SGHRS, CDR2 YFSETQ. The CDR3 contains 14 residues.